The following is a T cell receptor beta chain sequence with its context. Its antigen is currently not known. No per-base quality is available; no much larger clone lies one base away. TCR CDR3 regions were amplified from genomic DNA by multiplex PCR using the deep immunoSEQ assay. Extracted genomic DNA from each cell subset was spread evenly across all wells of several immunoSEQ 96-well plates, with each plate serving as a replicate. For sorted subsets, 150 to 200 ng genomic DNA, equal to some 28,000 T cell genomes, was loaded into each replicate PCR. Purified libraries were quantified with a Qubit 3.0 fluorometer, sized on a Bioanalyzer 2100, and re-quantified with the KAPA Library Quantification kit. Every immunoSEQ 96-well plate was sequenced on a dedicated single-read 150-cycle Illumina NextSeq 550 flow cell. As for the original processing: Because only junctional sequences without quality scores were contained in the immunoSEQ output, filtering matching that applied to full-length reads could not be performed. To assign V/J genes and CDR3, sequences were annotated against IMGT germline references using PyIR, a Python wrapper for IgBLAST v1.9. Any read was removed if the V/J assignment was weak (E-value above 1e-6), the CDR3 was missing, or the read contained stop codons, out-of-frame junctions, or ambiguous translated residues. V3J clonotypes were defined as sequences sharing an identical inferred V gene, J gene, and CDR3 amino acid sequence. Percentage overlap between repertoires was calculated by dividing the number of shared unique clonotypes by the size of the smaller repertoire. Repertoire richness was assessed with RTK rarefaction, the Chao1 estimator, and Recon v2.1 estimates of unobserved clonotypes. OLGA was used to compute generation probabilities for all TCRbeta clonotypes that the gDNA method yielded from four donors. The clones in this table, taken by TCRdb from immuneACCESS, are in-frame only. Not every clone is retained; where verified, under half of the shortfall comes from an unresolved V gene, and the cause of the rest is unknown. The D gene and trimming were derived from the DNA, and the V and J assignments and clone size from that table. This sample holds roughly 1 million clones; around four fifths were observed only once. The ten largest clones take up less than 1.5% of the sample.

The data were obtained in a study of shared clonotypes between healthy human individuals (dated by TCRdb to 2020 to 2021). General notes on the study: Two women and three men aged 18 to 49 years were included in the cohort. For each donor, CD4 naive and CD4 memory were each run on three plates, CD8 naive on two plates, and CD8 memory on one plate. Libraries were prepared and TCR repertoires were sequenced by different laboratories using diverse techniques, in order to increase sequencing depth and limit assay-specific biases. Leukapheresis yielded between about 0.9 and 10 billion PBMCs per donor. To estimate repertoire size and how much clonotype sharing occurs between individuals, the study deeply sequenced the blood TCR repertoires of five healthy adults. Overall study outcomes, separate from this receptor: Estimated clonotype richness was generally larger for naive than for memory subsets. Approximately 5% of naive CD4, 3.5% of naive CD8, approximately 2.2% of memory CD4, and about 0.4% of memory CD8 clonotypes were shared across a handful of donors. Clonotypes shared by all four sorted-subset donors showed higher generation probabilities than non-shared clonotypes. Rarefaction of sorted-subset datasets indicated incomplete sequencing despite the large sequencing depth. The small number of donors limited the genetic and exposure-history diversity represented. Sampling was limited to blood, and TCR repertoires in tissue likely differ from TCR repertoires in blood. Based on pairwise subsampling, the degree of clonotype sharing among donors was expected to be affected by sequencing depth.

V and J lose 5 bases and 7 bases, and a span of 15 bases separates them. The CDR3 holds 14 amino acids from the cysteine to the phenylalanine. The only DNA kept is the CDR3, 42 bases in frame from the first base. The germline V gene (reference sequence) yields SEHNR for CDR1 and FQNEAQ for CDR2. The donors were healthy, HIV-negative adults with no recently reported acute infections or vaccinations. Every donor was a Caucasian adult residing in Nashville, Tennessee, USA. CD4+ T cells were enriched by magnetic negative selection; naive cells were then positively selected on CD45RA, and the negative fraction formed the memory subset. Blood was collected by leukapheresis, and PBMCs were isolated by Ficoll-Histopaque density gradient centrifugation and then cryopreserved in liquid nitrogen vapor phase. Analytical flow cytometry was used to check the purity and quantity of each magnetically sorted T cell population. Each sorted fraction had its genomic DNA isolated and then quantified by UV absorbance on a Nanodrop 2000c.

The sequence was collected from a young man in good health. The sample was memory CD4+ T cells sorted from blood. This specimen's cell subset or site label, per the study, means: CD45RA-negative fraction. The chain is made from TRBV7-9 and TRBJ1-5; a tentative D match to TRBD1 spans 5 bases. The DNA sequence is given as TGTGCCAGCAGCCGCGGGACCGAGGTCCAGCCCCAGCATTTT. It specifies CASSRGTEVQPQHF.